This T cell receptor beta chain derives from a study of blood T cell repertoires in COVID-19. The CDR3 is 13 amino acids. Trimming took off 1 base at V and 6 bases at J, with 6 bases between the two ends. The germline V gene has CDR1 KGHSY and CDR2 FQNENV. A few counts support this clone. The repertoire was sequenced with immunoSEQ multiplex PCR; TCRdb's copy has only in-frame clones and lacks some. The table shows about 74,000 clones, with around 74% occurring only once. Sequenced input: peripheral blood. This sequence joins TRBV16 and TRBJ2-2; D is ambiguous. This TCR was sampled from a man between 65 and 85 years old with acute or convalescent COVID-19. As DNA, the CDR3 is TGTGCCAGCAGCCAATACGGGTCCGGGGAGCTGTTTTTT. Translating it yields CASSQYGSGELFF.